The T cell receptor beta chain under discussion was sequenced for a study of CD8 T cells in Susac syndrome. Whole-study findings and limits: TCR sequencing and HLA analysis covered a relatively small number of individuals.

RNA in amounts of roughly 0.5 to 1 ug was reverse transcribed with random hexamers. The authors amplified TCR beta CDR3 across 54 Vbeta and 13 Jbeta using immunoSEQ multiplex PCR. TCRdb reprocessed the immunoSEQ multiplex PCR reads via MiXCR and lists one record per CDR3 protein. The table has 250,000 to 300,000 distinct CDR3 sequences, roughly 85% seen once. Sequencing of TCR beta, carried out with a high-throughput approach, was applied to CD8+ and CD4+ T cells from the blood. The TEMRA cells underwent FACS enrichment, while the CD8+ and CD4+ T cells underwent negative isolation. CDR3 length: 14 amino acids. The germline V gene encodes CDR1 SGHDN and CDR2 FVKESK. V lost 4 bases to trimming and J lost 4 bases, with 10 bases between them. With respect to this clonotype: The antigen remains unidentified.

Sample: CD8+ T cells from PBMCs. The receptor's source is a human donor with multiple sclerosis. The chain recombines TRBV14 with TRBJ2-2; D gene unclear. CDR3 in DNA: TGTGCCAGCAGCCTCAATCCGGGCACCGGGGAGCTGTTTTTT. Amino acid sequence: CASSLNPGTGELFF.